Presented here are 8 T cell receptor beta chains from one specimen sequenced in a study of T cell clones after liver transplantation. Libraries were prepared by immunoSEQ multiplex PCR; TCRdb keeps only in-frame clonotypes and omits some of them. The sample records about 45,000 clones, about 86% being singletons. The sample in question was CD4+ T cells from blood, obtained 24 months after liver transplant. The receptors come from a human patient who received a liver transplant. Some T cells may be transferred from the graft donor.

The chain couples TRBV19 to TRBJ1-4; 11 positions agree with TRBD1. V lost 4 bases to trimming and J lost 7 bases; unmatched junction nucleotides: 8. Looked up from germline, CDR1 is LNHDA and CDR2 is SQIVND (reference sequence). CDR3 length: 16 amino acids. The CDR3 bases are TGTGCCAGTAGTACCCAGGACAGGGGGCAAGTTGAAAAACTGTTTTTT. Translation: CASSTQDRGQVEKLFF.

The chain has TRBV4-2 and TRBJ2-2, with 14 positions matching TRBD2. Trimming cost V 2 bases and J 6 bases; bases outside gene matches: 8. The CDR3 has 18 amino acids. Germline V gene lookup returns CDR1 LGHNA and CDR2 YNFKEQ. The CDR3 is CASSQRLAGGPGSGELFF. DNA of the CDR3: TGTGCCAGCAGCCAACGACTAGCGGGAGGGCCGGGGTCCGGGGAGCTGTTTTTT.

This clone was observed a handful of times. The chain carries TRBV4-3 and TRBJ1-1; TRBD1 aligns across 9 bases. Germline CDR1 LGHNA, CDR2 YSLEER. V gave up 6 bases and J gave up 3 bases; unmatched junction bases: 8. The CDR3 is 15 amino acids. CDR3 sequence (DNA): TGCGCCAGCAGACTGAAGGACAGGGGAGACACTGAAGCTTTCTTT. This encodes CASRLKDRGDTEAFF.

The chain employs TRBV5-4 and TRBJ2-1; D tentatively reads TRBD1 or TRBD2 (6 bases each). This CDR3 region has 14 residues. CDR1 and CDR2 from the germline V gene are SGHNT and YYREEE (reference sequence). V dropped 5 bases and J dropped 7 bases, with 16 bases sitting between them. This chain's CDR3 is CASRPGANKNEQFF. CDR3 DNA sequence: TGTGCCAGCAGGCCGGGGGCAAATAAAAATGAGCAGTTCTTC.

The chain recombines TRBV4-1 with TRBJ2-7; D uncertain. Per germline, CDR1 MGHRA and CDR2 YSYEKL. The CDR3 runs to 16 residues. V was trimmed by 0 bases and J by 1 base, leaving 13 bases between them. The CDR3 is CASSQDAQTQSYEQYF. CDR3 DNA sequence: TGCGCCAGCAGCCAAGATGCTCAGACTCAATCCTACGAGCAGTACTTC.

The rearrangement joins TRBV18 to TRBJ2-7; 8 bases align to TRBD1. This CDR3 spans 14 amino acids. V was clipped by 3 bases and J by 2 bases; unmatched bases: 3. In germline, CDR1 is KGHSH, CDR2 LQKENI. CDR3 in DNA: TGTGCCAGCTCACCGCTCAGGGGGCCCTACGAGCAGTACTTC. Translating it yields CASSPLRGPYEQYF. The variable domain in full, with the rest retrieved from reference TRBV18 and TRBJ2-7, is NAGVMQNPRHLVRRRGQEARLRCSPMKGHSHVYWYRQLPEEGLKFMVYLQKENIIDESGMPKERFSAEFPKEGPSILRIQQVVRGDSAAYFCASSPLRGPYEQYFGPGTRLTVT.

This clone was observed a single time. V is TRBV30 and J is TRBJ1-1; D remains ambiguous. Germline CDR1 reads GTSNPN; CDR2 reads SVGIG (reference sequence). V gave up 1 base and J gave up 4 bases, with 10 bases separating them. The CDR3 sequence is 13 residues long. In DNA form, the CDR3 reads TGTGCCTGGAGTGGGACCCCCGGCACTGAAGCTTTCTTT. This translates into CAWSGTPGTEAFF. Drawing the rest from reference TRBV30 and TRBJ1-1, the complete variable domain is SQTIHQWPATLVQPVGSPLSLECTVEGTSNPNLYWYRQAAGRGLQLLFYSVGIGQISSEVPQNLSASRPQDRQFILSSKKLLLSDSGFYLCAWSGTPGTEAFFGQGTRLTVV.

This chain joins TRBV6-5 and TRBJ1-1, with a tentative D call TRBD1 (6 bases). V shed 4 bases and J shed 4 bases, with 13 bases lying between them. Germline lookup yields CDR1 MNHEY and CDR2 SVGAGI. The CDR3 is made up of 14 amino acids. For the CDR3, the DNA is TGTGCCAGCAGTTCCTCAGGGGTGGGCACTGAAGCTTTCTTT. Translating gives CASSSSGVGTEAFF.